This T cell receptor beta chain came from a study of type 1 and type 2 diabetes patients. Genomic DNA was the PCR template. Multiplex PCR with 30 forward and 13 reverse primers amplified the TCR beta CDR3. TCRdb re-called the multiplex PCR reads with MiXCR, one entry per CDR3 protein. This table has 270,000 or so distinct CDR3 sequences, roughly 50% appearing once. The germline gives CDR1 MNHEY, CDR2 SVGAGI. The CDR3 runs to 15 residues. The V and J ends lost 5 bases and 3 bases, in that order; junction bases with no gene match: 9. As for this clonotype: Its antigen is currently unknown.

General study results and limits: Type 2 diabetes and control samples shared highly correlated V and J usage, averaging approximately 0.97. A median of one highly-expanded CD4+ clone, covering around 4% of reads, occurred in type 2 diabetes.

Sample: peripheral blood mononuclear cells (PBMCs). The receptor was derived from a man aged 18 to 29 with type 2 diabetes. The V call is TRBV6-5, the J call TRBJ2-7; TRBD2 aligns across 8 bases. The CDR3 DNA sequence: TGTGCCAGCAGTCCCGTTGGGAGCGGGGGCTACGAGCAGTACTTC. This codes for CASSPVGSGGYEQYF.